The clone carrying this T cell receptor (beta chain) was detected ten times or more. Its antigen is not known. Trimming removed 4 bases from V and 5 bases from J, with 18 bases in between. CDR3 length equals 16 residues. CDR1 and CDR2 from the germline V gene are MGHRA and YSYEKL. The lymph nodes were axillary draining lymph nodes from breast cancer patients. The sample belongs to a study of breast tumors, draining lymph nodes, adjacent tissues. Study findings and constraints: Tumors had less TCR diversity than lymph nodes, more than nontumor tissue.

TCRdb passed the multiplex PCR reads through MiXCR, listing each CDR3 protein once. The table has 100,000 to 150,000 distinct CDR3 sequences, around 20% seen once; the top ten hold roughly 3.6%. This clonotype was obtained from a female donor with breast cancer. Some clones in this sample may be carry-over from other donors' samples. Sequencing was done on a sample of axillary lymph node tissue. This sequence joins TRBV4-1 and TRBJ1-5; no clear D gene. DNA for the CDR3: TGCGCCAGCAGCCGATCTTTTGCAGGCGATTATCAGCCCCAGCATTTT. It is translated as CASSRSFAGDYQPQHF.